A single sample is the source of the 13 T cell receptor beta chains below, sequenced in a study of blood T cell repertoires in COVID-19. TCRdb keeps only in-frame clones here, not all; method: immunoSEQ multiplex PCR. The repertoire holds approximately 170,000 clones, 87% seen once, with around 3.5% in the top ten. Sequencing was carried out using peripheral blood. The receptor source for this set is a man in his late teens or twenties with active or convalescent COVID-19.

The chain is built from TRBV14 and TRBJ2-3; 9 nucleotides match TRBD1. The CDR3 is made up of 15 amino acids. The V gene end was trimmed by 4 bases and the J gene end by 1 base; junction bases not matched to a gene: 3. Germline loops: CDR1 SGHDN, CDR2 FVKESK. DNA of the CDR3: TGTGCCAGCAGCCCCTGGACAGGGGGCACAGATACGCAGTATTTT. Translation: CASSPWTGGTDTQYF.

DNA for the CDR3: TGTGCCAGCAGTGACCCACCGGGACAGATGACTGAAGCTTTCTTT. Encoded protein: CASSDPPGQMTEAFF. The chain carries TRBV6-1 and TRBJ1-1, with 7 bases that match TRBD1. Unmatched junction bases numbered 9, after V lost 3 bases and J lost 5 bases. Germline V lookup: CDR1 MNHNS, CDR2 SASEGT. The CDR3 loop spans 15 amino acids.

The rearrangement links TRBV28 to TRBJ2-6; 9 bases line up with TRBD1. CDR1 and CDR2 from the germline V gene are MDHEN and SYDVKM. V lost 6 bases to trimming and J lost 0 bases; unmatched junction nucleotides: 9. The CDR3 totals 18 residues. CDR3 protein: CASRRTGQGVSGANVLTF. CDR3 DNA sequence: TGTGCCAGCAGACGCACGGGACAGGGAGTCTCTGGGGCCAACGTCCTGACTTTC.

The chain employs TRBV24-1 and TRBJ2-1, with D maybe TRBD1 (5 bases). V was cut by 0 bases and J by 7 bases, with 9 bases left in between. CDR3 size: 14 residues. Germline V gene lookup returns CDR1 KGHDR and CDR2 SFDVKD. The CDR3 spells CATSDLGRVNEQFF. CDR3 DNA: TGTGCCACCAGTGATTTGGGCAGGGTGAATGAGCAGTTCTTC.

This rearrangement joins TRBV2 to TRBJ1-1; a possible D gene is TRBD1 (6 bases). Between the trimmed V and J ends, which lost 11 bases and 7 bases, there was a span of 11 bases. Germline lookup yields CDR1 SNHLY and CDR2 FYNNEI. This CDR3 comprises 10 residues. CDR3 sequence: CAGRTVEAFF. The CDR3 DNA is TGTGCCGGTCGGACAGTTGAAGCTTTCTTT.

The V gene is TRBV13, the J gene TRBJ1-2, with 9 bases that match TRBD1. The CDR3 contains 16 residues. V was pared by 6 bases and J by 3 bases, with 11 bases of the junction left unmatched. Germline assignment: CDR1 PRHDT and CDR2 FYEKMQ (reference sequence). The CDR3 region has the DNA TGTGCCAGCAGGGCAAGACAGGGGGAAGAGGACTATGGCTACACCTTC. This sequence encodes CASRARQGEEDYGYTF.

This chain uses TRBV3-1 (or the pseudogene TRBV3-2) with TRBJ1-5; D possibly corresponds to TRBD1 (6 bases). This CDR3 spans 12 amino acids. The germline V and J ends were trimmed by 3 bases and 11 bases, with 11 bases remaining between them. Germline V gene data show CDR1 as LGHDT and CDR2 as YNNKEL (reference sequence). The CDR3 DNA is TGTGCCAGCAGCCATCAACAGGGCTCCCAGCATTTT. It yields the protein CASSHQQGSQHF.

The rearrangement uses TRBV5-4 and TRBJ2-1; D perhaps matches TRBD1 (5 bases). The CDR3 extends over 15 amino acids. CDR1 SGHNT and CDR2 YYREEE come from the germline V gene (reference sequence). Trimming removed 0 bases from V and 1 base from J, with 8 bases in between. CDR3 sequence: CASSLAGLSYNEQFF. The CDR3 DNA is TGTGCCAGCAGCTTGGCAGGGCTGTCCTACAATGAGCAGTTCTTC.

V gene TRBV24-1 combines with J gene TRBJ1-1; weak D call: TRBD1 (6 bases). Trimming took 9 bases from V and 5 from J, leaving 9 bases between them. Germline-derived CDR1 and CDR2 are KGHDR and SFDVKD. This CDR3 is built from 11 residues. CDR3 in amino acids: CATYQGTEAFF. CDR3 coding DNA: TGTGCCACCTACCAGGGGACTGAAGCTTTCTTT.

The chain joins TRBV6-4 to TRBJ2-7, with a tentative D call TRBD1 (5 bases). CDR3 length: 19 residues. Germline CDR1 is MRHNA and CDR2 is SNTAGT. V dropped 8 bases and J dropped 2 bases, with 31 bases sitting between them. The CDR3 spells CASGQLPPIPQEPTYEQYV. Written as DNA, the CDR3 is TGTGCCAGCGGACAACTGCCCCCGATCCCCCAGGAACCTACCTACGAGCAGTACGTC.

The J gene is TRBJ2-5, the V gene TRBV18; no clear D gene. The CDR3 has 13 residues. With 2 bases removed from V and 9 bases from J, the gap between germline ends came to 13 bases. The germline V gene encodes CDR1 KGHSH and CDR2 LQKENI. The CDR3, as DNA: TGTGCCAGCTCACCAGGCGCTGACTGGGCCCAGTACTTC. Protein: CASSPGADWAQYF.

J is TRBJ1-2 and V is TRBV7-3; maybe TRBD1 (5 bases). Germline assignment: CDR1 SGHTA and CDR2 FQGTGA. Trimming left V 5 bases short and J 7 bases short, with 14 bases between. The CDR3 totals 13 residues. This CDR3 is CASSRSAGGGYTF. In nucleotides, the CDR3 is TGTGCCAGCAGCCGGTCCGCGGGGGGTGGCTACACCTTC.

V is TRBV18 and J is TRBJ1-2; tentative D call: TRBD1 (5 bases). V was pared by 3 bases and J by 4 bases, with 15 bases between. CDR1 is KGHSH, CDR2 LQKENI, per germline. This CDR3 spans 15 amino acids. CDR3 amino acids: CASSPSGDGVYGYTF. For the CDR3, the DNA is TGTGCCAGCTCACCCTCGGGGGATGGAGTCTATGGCTACACCTTC.